A single TCR beta chain is shown here with its context. The primer mix had 60 Vbeta and 13 Jbeta primers. Data came from immunoSEQ multiplex PCR; TCRdb stores just in-frame clones and leaves some out. The sample has about 140,000 clones, just under 90% seen once. This sample is drawn from a study of cytomegalovirus exposure and HLA in healthy donors. The length of the CDR3 is 14 residues. Germline V lookup: CDR1 SQVTM, CDR2 ANQGSEA. V was trimmed by 3 bases and J by 0 bases, leaving 11 bases between them. This sequence originates from a woman in her thirties in good health and CMV-seronegative. Sequenced material: PBMCs. The chain recombines TRBV29-1 with TRBJ1-1; D is perhaps TRBD1 (6 bases). CDR3 amino acids: CSVEVRGMNTEAFF. CDR3 sequence (DNA): TGCAGCGTTGAGGTCAGGGGAATGAACACTGAAGCTTTCTTT.